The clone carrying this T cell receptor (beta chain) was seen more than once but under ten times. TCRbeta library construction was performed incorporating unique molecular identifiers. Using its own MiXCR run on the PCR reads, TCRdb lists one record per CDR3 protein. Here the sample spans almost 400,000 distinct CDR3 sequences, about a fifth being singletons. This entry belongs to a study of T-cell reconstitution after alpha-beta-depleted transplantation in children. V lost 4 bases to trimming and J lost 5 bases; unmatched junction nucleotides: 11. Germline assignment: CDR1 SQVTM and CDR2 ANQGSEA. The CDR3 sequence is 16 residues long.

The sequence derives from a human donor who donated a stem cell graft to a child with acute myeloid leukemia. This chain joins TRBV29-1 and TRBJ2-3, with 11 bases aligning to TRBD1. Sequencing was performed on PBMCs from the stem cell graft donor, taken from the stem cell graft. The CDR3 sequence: CSVVPWTGGSGDTQYF. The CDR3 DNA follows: TGCAGCGTTGTCCCTTGGACAGGGGGCAGTGGAGATACGCAGTATTTT.